Below, one T cell receptor beta chain is given with its context. Its antigen target is currently unknown. Per-base qualities were not stored, and no clone one base away is much larger. The record originates from a study of T cell responses to AZD1222 COVID-19 vaccine (dated by TCRdb to 2020 to 2022). Background for the entire study: A total of 230 to 250 trial participants underwent TCR sequencing, of whom 207 had received two doses of AZD1222 and some 26 had received two doses of the MenACWY control vaccine. Trial participants were enrolled by age into 18-55, 56-69 and 70-plus year subgroups, with roughly 150, 30 and 60 TCR-sequenced participants respectively. Summary of the overall study and its limitations: CD4 TCRs associated with the vaccine covered the entire spike protein, and the dominant responses were in regions 160-218 and 743-854. Reportedly, close to half of the unique spike-specific TCRs recognized epitopes lying outside the regions that are mutated in the B.1.351 and B.1.1.7 variants. Participants were mostly white British, with more females than males. The authors suggested clonal diversity may have been underestimated. The 56-69-year group was small, and its depth increase did not reach significance, likely because of low power. Because no day 14 peak-response samples were available, the repertoires could be characterized only after the peak T cell response. Only five or six AZD1222 recipients were SARS-CoV-2 seropositive at baseline, limiting conclusions about previously exposed vaccinees. A significant rise in spike-specific TCR breadth and depth was observed after two AZD1222 doses relative to day 0 and relative to MenACWY recipients.

The germline V and J ends show losses of 4 bases and 0 bases respectively, and no gene match explains 8 bases of the junction. Reading the germline V gene gives CDR1 ENHRY and CDR2 SYGVKD. The CDR3 contains 18 residues, cysteine and phenylalanine counted. CDR3 DNA only is kept here, 54 bases in frame from base 1. The CDR3 regions of human TCRbeta chains were analyzed by immunosequencing. Under the source paper's analysis protocol: TCRs in the repertoires were matched against a reference library of SARS-CoV-2-specific TCRs that had been generated with the MIRA antigen-specificity platform. Breadth was defined as the fraction of unique TCRs that were SARS-CoV-2-associated, and depth was defined as the fraction of total T cells that were SARS-CoV-2-associated. Using the MIRA data, every spike-specific TCR was mapped to the spike region that the TCR reacted to and assigned to either a CD4 or a CD8 class. Log10-transformed breadth and depth values were compared by one-way ANOVA with Sidak's multiple comparisons tests. TCRdb re-hosts the immuneACCESS table, in-frame sequences only. Its copies lack some clones; in the studies checked, an unresolved V gene accounts for under half of them, and the cause for the rest is not known. Clone size and V and J calls were adopted from that table, with D and trimming inferred from the DNA. Here the sample has 170,000 or so clones; almost 90% occur a single time. More than 9% of the sample rests with the top ten.

Sample time point, as interpreted from the label and publication: about 28 days (+/-7) after the second vaccine dose. Because spike-specific TCR depth and breadth did not differ between the two schedules, AZD1222 recipients who got a second dose at roughly 4 weeks were pooled with those who got a second dose at roughly 12 weeks. Samples from vaccinated people were obtained from the UK trials COV001 and COV002, which included a single-blind randomized controlled phase 2/3 trial of AZD1222 (ChAdOx1 nCoV-19) in healthy adults. Trial participant PBMC samples were collected at day 0 and day 28 after the second dose for TCRbeta chain sequencing.

Sequenced material: peripheral blood, taken 28 days after the second AZD1222 dose. Recombination linked TRBV10-3 to TRBJ2-6, with 8 central nucleotides matching TRBD2. The source of this sequence is an adult who received the AZD1222 COVID-19 vaccine. The nucleotide sequence reads as follows: TGTGCCATCAGTGGCACCGGGGGGGCCCTCTCTGGGGCCAACGTCCTGACTTTC. Its protein reads: CAISGTGGALSGANVLTF.